These T cell receptor beta chains were read from a single sample in a study of blood T cells in healthy people across ages. TCRdb reprocessed the 5' RACE reads with MiXCR, giving one entry per CDR3 protein. Here the sample spans roughly 500,000 distinct CDR3 sequences, approximately 25% being singletons. Sequencing was performed on blood. The origin of the receptors is a woman aged 70-85 years in good health. CDR3s include the opening cysteine and the closing phenylalanine or tryptophan. The order of the fields is D gene, V gene, J gene, clone size, CDR3 DNA, CDR3 protein. D genes are given only for firm matches. Clone size is shown for a subset of rows, as once, few, many or a class of expanded clone.

D: TRBD2
V: TRBV18
J: TRBJ2-1
size: -
DNA: TGTGCCAGCTCCCGAATGACCCTAGCGGGCAATCCTGAGCAGTTCTTC
CDR3: CASSRMTLAGNPEQFF

D: TRBD2
V: TRBV11-2
J: TRBJ2-7
size: many
DNA: TGTGCCAGCAGCTTACTAGCGGGCTACGAGCAGTACTTC
CDR3: CASSLLAGYEQYF

D: -
V: TRBV7-2
J: TRBJ2-7
size: -
DNA: TGTGCCAGCAGCTTAGTATTGCGCGGGGTCTCCTACGAGCAGTACTTC
CDR3: CASSLVLRGVSYEQYF

D: -
V: TRBV6-2/TRBV6-3
J: TRBJ1-1
size: -
DNA: TGTGCCAGCAACAGACCCATGAACACTGAAGCTTTCTTT
CDR3: CASNRPMNTEAFF

D: TRBD1
V: TRBV5-1
J: TRBJ2-6
size: -
DNA: TGCGCCAGCGGACAGGGATCCTCTGGGGCCAACGTCCTGACTTTC
CDR3: CASGQGSSGANVLTF

D: -
V: TRBV20-1
J: TRBJ1-2
size: once
DNA: TGCAGCGCTAGAGATAGGGGCAGAACTAACTATGGCTACACCTTC
CDR3: CSARDRGRTNYGYTF

D: -
V: TRBV7-9
J: TRBJ2-3
size: -
DNA: TGTGCCAGCAGCTGGGAAGGGGGGGCACCCACAGATACGCAGTATTTT
CDR3: CASSWEGGAPTDTQYF

D: TRBD1
V: TRBV4-2
J: TRBJ1-3
size: -
DNA: TGTGCCAGCAGCCCAGAGAGACAGGGTAGAAACACCATATATTTT
CDR3: CASSPERQGRNTIYF

D: -
V: TRBV7-9
J: TRBJ2-5
size: once
DNA: TGTGCCAGCAGCTTAGCAGCAGGTCACAGGGAACCAGCGACCCAGTACTTC
CDR3: CASSLAAGHREPATQYF

D: TRBD2
V: TRBV7-2
J: TRBJ2-1
size: -
DNA: TGTGCCAGCAGCTTAGTAGGCTGGGGGGGAGAGCAGTTCTTC
CDR3: CASSLVGWGGEQFF

D: TRBD2
V: TRBV6-2/TRBV6-3
J: TRBJ2-1
size: few
DNA: TGTGCCAGCAGTGATACTAGCGGGGTTAGGAATGAGCAGTTCTTC
CDR3: CASSDTSGVRNEQFF

D: -
V: TRBV5-1
J: TRBJ1-1
size: -
DNA: TGCGCCAGCACCCTCAGACACCAGAACACTGAAGCTTTCTTT
CDR3: CASTLRHQNTEAFF

D: -
V: TRBV7-2
J: TRBJ2-7
size: few
DNA: TGTGCCAGCAGCTCCCCCGTACAGAGCTCCTACGAGCAGTACTTC
CDR3: CASSSPVQSSYEQYF

D: -
V: TRBV5-1
J: TRBJ1-3
size: few
DNA: TGCGCCAGCTCCAGGTCCGGAGGCTCTGGAAACACCATATATTTT
CDR3: CASSRSGGSGNTIYF

D: TRBD1
V: TRBV6-6
J: TRBJ1-6
size: -
DNA: TGTGCCAGCAGTTACCCGGCCTTAGGGGGCTGGTCACCCCTCCACTTT
CDR3: CASSYPALGGWSPLHF